This T cell receptor (beta chain) was recorded in a study of blood T cell repertoires in COVID-19. The germline V and J ends were trimmed by 5 bases and 5 bases, with 13 bases remaining between them. This CDR3 has 14 amino acids. The germline V gene has CDR1 SGHRS and CDR2 YFSETQ. This clone occurred once. Per the authors' pipeline: Amplification of reference gene primers was used by the study to estimate nucleated cell counts. Some clones are missing from TCRdb's copy, which holds only in-frame ones; the method was immunoSEQ multiplex PCR. V, J and clone size reflect that table, while D and trimming were determined from the DNA. Among a few hundred thousand clones, about 85% were seen once, and the ten largest hold 5% to 8%. The age range of participants was 18 to 89 years, with residence in under 25 US areas.

The chain recombines TRBV5-1 with TRBJ2-2; D gene ambiguous. This clonotype was obtained from a woman in her fifties or sixties who had been exposed to COVID-19. The sample comprised PBMCs or T cells enriched from blood (not recorded which). CDR3 protein: CASSLEPGTGELFF. CDR3 in DNA: TGCGCCAGCAGTCTGGAGCCCGGGACCGGGGAGCTGTTTTTT.